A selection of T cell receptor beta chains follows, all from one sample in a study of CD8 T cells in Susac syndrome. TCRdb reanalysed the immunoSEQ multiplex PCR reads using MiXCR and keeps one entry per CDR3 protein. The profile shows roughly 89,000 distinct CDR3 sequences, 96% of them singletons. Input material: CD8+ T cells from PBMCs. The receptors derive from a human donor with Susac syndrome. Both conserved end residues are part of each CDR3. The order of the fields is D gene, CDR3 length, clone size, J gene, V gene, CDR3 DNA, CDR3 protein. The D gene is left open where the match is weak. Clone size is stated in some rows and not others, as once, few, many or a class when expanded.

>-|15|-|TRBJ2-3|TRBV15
TGTGCCACCAGCAGAGGCCGGGACTTCACAGATACGCAGTATTTT
CATSRGRDFTDTQYF
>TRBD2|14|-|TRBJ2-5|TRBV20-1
TGCAGTGCCCCCGGGACTAGCGGGAAAGAGACCCAGTACTTC
CSAPGTSGKETQYF
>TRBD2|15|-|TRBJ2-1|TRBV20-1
TGCAGTGCTGATCCGGGACTAGCGGTCTACAATGAGCAGTTCTTC
CSADPGLAVYNEQFF
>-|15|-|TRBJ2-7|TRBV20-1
TGCAGTGCTAGAGATATAACTACTAGCTCCTACGAGCAGTACTTC
CSARDITTSSYEQYF
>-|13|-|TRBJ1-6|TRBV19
TGTGCCAGTAGTATTCTCGGGGATTCACCCCTCCACTTT
CASSILGDSPLHF
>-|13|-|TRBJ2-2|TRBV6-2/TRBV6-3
TGTGCCAGCAGTTACTCGAGCCCCGGGGAGCTGTTTTTT
CASSYSSPGELFF
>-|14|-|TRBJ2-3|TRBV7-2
TGTGCCAGCAGCTCTGGAATAAACGGAGATACGCAGTATTTT
CASSSGINGDTQYF
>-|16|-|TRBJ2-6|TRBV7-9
TGTGCCAGCAGCTTAACAGGGCCTGGCGGGGCCAACGTCCTGACTTTC
CASSLTGPGGANVLTF
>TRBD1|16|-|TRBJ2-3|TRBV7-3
TGTGCCAGCAGCTTAACTCGACAGGGGAGGTTTGATACGCAGTATTTT
CASSLTRQGRFDTQYF
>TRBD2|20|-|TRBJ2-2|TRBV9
TGTGCCAGCAGCTCCCTGGGGGACGGACTAGCGGGGCCAAGCGTCGGGGAGCTGTTTTTT
CASSSLGDGLAGPSVGELFF
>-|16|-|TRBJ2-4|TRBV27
TGTGCCAGCAGTTTATTCCCCGGCCCTGGGAAAAACATTCAGTACTTC
CASSLFPGPGKNIQYF
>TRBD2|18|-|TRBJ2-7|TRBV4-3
TGCGCCAGCAGCCAAGAGTTCTTGCGGCGGGAGCCTCTGGGGGAGCAGTACTTC
CASSQEFLRREPLGEQYF
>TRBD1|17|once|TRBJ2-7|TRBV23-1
TGCGCCAGCAGTCAATCCCTTGACAGGGGAGCACGGGTCGAGCAGTACTTC
CASSQSLDRGARVEQYF
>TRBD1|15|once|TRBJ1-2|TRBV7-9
TGTGCCAGCAGCCCCCCGGGACAGGGGACGAGAGGCTACACCTTC
CASSPPGQGTRGYTF
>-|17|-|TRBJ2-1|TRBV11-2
TGTGCCAGCAGCTTAGCTGCGGGCGGCGGGGGCTGGGATGAGCAGTTCTTC
CASSLAAGGGGWDEQFF
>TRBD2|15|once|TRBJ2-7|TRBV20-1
TGCAGTGCTAGCGACCGGGTAGCGGGAGGGTACGAGCAGTACTTC
CSASDRVAGGYEQYF
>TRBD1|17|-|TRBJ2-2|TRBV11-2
TGTGCCAGCAGCTATAACCCGGGACAGCCGAACACCGGGGAGCTGTTTTTT
CASSYNPGQPNTGELFF
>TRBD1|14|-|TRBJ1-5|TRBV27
TGTGCCAGCGGGGGACAGGGGGTGAATCAGCCCCAGCATTTT
CASGGQGVNQPQHF
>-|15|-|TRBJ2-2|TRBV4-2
TGTGCCAGCAGCCAAGATCAGGGGGGCACCGGGGAGCTGTTTTTT
CASSQDQGGTGELFF
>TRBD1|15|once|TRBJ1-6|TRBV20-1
TGCAGTGCTGAGCCGTGGACAGGGGTTAATTCACCCCTCCACTTT
CSAEPWTGVNSPLHF
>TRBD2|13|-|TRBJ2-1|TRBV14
TGTGCCAGCAGCCCCGGGACTACCAATGAGCAGTTCTTC
CASSPGTTNEQFF
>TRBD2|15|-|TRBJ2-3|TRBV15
TGTGCCACCAGCAGAGCGGGGGGTCTCACGGATACGCAGTATTTT
CATSRAGGLTDTQYF
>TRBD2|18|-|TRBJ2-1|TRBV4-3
TGCGCCAGCAGCCAAGATCCCGCACTAAGCGGGGGCTACAATGAGCAGTTCTTC
CASSQDPALSGGYNEQFF
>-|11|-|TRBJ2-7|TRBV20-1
TGCAGTGCTAAAAGTCCCTACGAGCAGTACTTC
CSAKSPYEQYF
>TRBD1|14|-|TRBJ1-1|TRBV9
TGTGCCAGCAGCGAGACAGGGGGGAACACTGAAGCTTTCTTT
CASSETGGNTEAFF
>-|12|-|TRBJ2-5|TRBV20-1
TGCAGTGCTAGCGGGGGCCAAGAGACCCAGTACTTC
CSASGGQETQYF
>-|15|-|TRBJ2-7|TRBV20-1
TGCAGTGCTAGAGTCAACGCAGGGGTCTCCTACGAGCAGTACTTC
CSARVNAGVSYEQYF
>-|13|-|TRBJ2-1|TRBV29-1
TGCAGCGTTGGTCATTTGGGCAACAATGAGCAGTTCTTC
CSVGHLGNNEQFF
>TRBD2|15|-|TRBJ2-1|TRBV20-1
TGCAGTGCTGACCCTCTAGCGGGGCCCTACAATGAGCAGTTCTTC
CSADPLAGPYNEQFF
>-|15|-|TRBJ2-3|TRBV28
TGTGCCAGCAGCTTGAGTTCGGGGGGCACAGATACGCAGTATTTT
CASSLSSGGTDTQYF
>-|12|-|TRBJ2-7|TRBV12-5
TGTGCTAGTGGTTTGGCGGAATACGAGCAGTACTTC
CASGLAEYEQYF
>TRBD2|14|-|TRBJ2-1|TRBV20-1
TGCAGTGCTAGGGAGGGACTAGCGGGAGATGAGCAGTTCTTC
CSAREGLAGDEQFF
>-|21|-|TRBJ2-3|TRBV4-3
TGCGCCAGCAGCCAATTCTATGAGGAGTCTCAGGGTGAGGGTGTCACAGATACGCAGTATTTT
CASSQFYEESQGEGVTDTQYF
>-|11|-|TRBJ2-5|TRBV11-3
TGTGCCAGCAGCTCGGACTTGTGGACCCACTTC
CASSSDLWTHF
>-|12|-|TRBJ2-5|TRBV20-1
TGCAGTGCTTGTGAGTCCCGAGAGACCCAGTACTTC
CSACESRETQYF
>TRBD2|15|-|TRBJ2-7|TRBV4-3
TGCGCCAGCAGCCAAGGCCTAGCGGGACTCTACGAGCAGTACTTC
CASSQGLAGLYEQYF
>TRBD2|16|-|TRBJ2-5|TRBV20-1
TGCAGTGCCCCGAACCCCGGGACTAGCGGGAAAGAGACCCAGTACTTC
CSAPNPGTSGKETQYF
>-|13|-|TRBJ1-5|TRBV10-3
TGTGCCACCGGACAAGAGAATAATCAGCCCCAGCATTTT
CATGQENNQPQHF
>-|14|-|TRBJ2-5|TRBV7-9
TGTGCCAGCAGCTCATGGACAGCCCAAGAGACCCAGTACTTC
CASSSWTAQETQYF
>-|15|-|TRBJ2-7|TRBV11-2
TGTGCCAGCAGCTTCCCGGGACACCTCCCCTACGAGCAGTACTTC
CASSFPGHLPYEQYF
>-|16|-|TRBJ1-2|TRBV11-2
TGTGCCAGCAGCTTAGTAGGCATGGAAGGGATCTATGGCTACACCTTC
CASSLVGMEGIYGYTF
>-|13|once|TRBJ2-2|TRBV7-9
TGTGCCAGCTTTGACCCAGGAACCGGGGAGCTGTTTTTT
CASFDPGTGELFF
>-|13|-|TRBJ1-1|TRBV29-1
TGCAGCGTTGAAGCAGGGGCCTACACTGAAGCTTTCTTT
CSVEAGAYTEAFF